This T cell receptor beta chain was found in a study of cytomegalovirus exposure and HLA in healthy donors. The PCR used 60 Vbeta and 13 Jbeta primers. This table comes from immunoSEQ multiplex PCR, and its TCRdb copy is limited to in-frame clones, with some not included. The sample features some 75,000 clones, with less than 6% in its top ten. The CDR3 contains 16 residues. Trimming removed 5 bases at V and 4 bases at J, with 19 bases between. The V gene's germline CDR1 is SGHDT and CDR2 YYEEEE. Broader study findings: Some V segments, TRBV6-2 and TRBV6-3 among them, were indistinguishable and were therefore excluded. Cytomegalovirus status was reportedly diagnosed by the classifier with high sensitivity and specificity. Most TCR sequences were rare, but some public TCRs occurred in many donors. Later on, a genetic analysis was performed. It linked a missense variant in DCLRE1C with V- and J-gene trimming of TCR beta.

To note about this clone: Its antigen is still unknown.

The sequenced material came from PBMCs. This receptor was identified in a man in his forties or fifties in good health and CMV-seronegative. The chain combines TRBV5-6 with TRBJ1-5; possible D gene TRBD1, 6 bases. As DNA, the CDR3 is TGTGCCAGCAGTCCCCCCAGCGAGGGGGTAAATCAGCCCCAGCATTTT. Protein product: CASSPPSEGVNQPQHF.